The entry that follows covers one T cell receptor (beta chain) sequence. The sample is drawn from a study of blood T cell repertoires in COVID-19. About the research overall: Acute-phase and convalescent COVID-19 samples originated in the United States, Italy and Spain.

V shed 6 bases and J 6 bases; nucleotides not matched to a gene: 8. Germline loops: CDR1 LNHDA, CDR2 SQIVND (reference sequence). This CDR3 spans 15 amino acids. Libraries were prepared by immunoSEQ multiplex PCR; TCRdb keeps only in-frame clonotypes and omits some of them. The sample consists of fewer than 95,000 clones, 88% of them appearing once. The TCR sequence derives from a man between 60 and 75 years old with acute or convalescent COVID-19. The chain recombines TRBV19 with TRBJ1-6, with TRBD1 identical over 7 bases. The sample was peripheral blood. The CDR3 region has the DNA TGTGCCAGTAGCAGACAGGGACTTCCTAATTCACCCCTCCACTTT. Encoded protein: CASSRQGLPNSPLHF.